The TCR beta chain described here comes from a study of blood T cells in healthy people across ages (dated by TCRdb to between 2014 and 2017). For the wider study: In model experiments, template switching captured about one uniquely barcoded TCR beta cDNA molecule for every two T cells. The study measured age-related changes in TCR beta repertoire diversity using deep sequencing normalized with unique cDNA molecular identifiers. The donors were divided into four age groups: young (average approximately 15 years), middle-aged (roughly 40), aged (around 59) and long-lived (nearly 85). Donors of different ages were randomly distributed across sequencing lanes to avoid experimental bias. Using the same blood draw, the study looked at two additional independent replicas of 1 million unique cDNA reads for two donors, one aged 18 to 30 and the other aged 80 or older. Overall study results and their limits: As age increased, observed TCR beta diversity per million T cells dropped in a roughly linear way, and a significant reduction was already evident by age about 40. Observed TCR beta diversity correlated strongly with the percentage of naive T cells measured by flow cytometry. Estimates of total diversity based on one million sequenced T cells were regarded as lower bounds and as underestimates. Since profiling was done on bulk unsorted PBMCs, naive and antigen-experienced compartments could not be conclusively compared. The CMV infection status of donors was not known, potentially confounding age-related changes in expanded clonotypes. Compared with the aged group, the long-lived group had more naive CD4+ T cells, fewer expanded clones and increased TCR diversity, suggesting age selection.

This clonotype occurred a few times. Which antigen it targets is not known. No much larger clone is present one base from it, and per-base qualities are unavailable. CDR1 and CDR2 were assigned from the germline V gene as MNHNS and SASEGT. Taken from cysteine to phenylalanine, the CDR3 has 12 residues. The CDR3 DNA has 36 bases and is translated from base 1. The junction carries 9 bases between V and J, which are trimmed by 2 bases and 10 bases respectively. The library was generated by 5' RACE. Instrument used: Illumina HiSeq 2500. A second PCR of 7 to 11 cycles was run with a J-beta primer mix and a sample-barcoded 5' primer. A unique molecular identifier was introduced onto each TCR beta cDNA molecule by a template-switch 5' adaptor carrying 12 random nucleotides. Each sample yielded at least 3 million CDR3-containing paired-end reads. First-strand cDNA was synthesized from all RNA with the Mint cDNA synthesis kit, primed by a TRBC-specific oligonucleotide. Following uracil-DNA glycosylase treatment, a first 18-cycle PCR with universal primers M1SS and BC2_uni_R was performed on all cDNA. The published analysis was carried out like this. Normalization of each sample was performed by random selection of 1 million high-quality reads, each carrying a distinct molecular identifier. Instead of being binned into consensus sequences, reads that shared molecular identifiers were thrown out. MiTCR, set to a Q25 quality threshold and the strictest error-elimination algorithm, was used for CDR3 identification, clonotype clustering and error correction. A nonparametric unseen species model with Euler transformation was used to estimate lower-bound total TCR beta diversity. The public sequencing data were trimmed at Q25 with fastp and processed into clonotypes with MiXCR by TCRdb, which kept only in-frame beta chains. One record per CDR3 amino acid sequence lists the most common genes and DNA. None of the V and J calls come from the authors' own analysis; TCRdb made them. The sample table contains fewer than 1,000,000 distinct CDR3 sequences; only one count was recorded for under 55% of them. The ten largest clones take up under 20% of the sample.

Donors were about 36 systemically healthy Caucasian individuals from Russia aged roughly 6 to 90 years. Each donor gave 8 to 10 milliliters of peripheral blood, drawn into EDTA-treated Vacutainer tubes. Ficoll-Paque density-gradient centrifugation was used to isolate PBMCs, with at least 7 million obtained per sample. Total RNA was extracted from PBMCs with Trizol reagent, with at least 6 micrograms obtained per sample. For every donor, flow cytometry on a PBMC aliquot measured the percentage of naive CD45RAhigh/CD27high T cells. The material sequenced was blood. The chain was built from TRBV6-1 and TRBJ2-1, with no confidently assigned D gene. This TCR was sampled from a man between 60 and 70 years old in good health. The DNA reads TGTGCCAGCAGTGAATTTAGCAACGAGCAGTTCTTC. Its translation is CASSEFSNEQFF.